This passage covers 6 T cell receptor beta chains from one sample sequenced in a study of cytomegalovirus exposure and HLA in healthy donors (dated by TCRdb to 2016 to 2017). Library prep was done by the immunoSEQ multiplex PCR assay. The multiplex PCR relied on a mix of 60 forward primers for TCR Vbeta segments and 13 reverse primers for TCR Jbeta segments. Held by TCRdb, this immuneACCESS table contains in-frame sequences only and omits some clones. Under half of the omission traces to an unresolved V gene where checked; the cause of the rest is unknown. Within this sample are about 130,000 clones, with 70% to 85% of them counted one time only. The top ten clones comprise approximately 1.7% of the sample. The sample taken for sequencing was PBMCs. The receptor source for this set is a boy between 10 and 17 years old in good health and CMV-seronegative.

This rearrangement joins TRBV30 to TRBJ2-7; 7 bases fit TRBD1. CDR1 and CDR2 from the germline V gene are GTSNPN and SVGIG (reference sequence). Trimming at V came to 0 bases and at J to 6 bases, leaving 8 bases not matched to a gene. CDR3 length equals 14 residues. The CDR3 bases are TGTGCCTGGAGTGTTTTGACAGGGATGGGCGAGCAGTACTTC. It codes for CAWSVLTGMGEQYF.

The chain combines TRBV7-2 with TRBJ2-5; 9 nucleotides agree with TRBD2. Germline V lookup: CDR1 SGHTA, CDR2 FQGNSA. The CDR3 is 17 amino acids. J gave up 5 bases and V 5 bases, and 15 bases lay outside the gene matches. CDR3 in DNA: TGTGCCAGCAGCGGAGCGAGCGGGGGGACCCTCGGGGAGACCCAGTACTTC. Amino acids: CASSGASGGTLGETQYF.

This chain joins TRBV7-9 and TRBJ1-2; D unclear. The germline V gene encodes CDR1 SEHNR and CDR2 FQNEAQ (reference sequence). The CDR3 runs 15 residues. With 3 bases removed from V and 1 base from J, the gap between germline ends came to 12 bases. The DNA of the CDR3 is TGTGCCAGCAGCTTCGGGGAAGGCGGTAACTATGGCTACACCTTC. Translating it yields CASSFGEGGNYGYTF.

V is TRBV5-6 and J is TRBJ2-3; 15 bases line up with TRBD2. The CDR3 is 17 residues long. The germline V gene encodes CDR1 SGHDT and CDR2 YYEEEE. J was trimmed by 2 bases and V by 4 bases; bases with no gene match: 5. CDR3 nucleotides: TGTGCCAGCAGCCCTGGGACTAGCGGGAGGCTCACAGATACGCAGTATTTT. Amino acid sequence: CASSPGTSGRLTDTQYF.

The table lists this clone with many counts. The rearrangement links TRBV4-2 to TRBJ1-4; D remains ambiguous. V was shortened by 1 base and J by 1 base, with 10 bases between the two germline ends. Germline V gives CDR1 LGHNA, CDR2 YNFKEQ. This CDR3 comprises 16 residues. In DNA form, the CDR3 reads TGTGCCAGCAGCCAAGTGGGAGGCGGAACTAATGAAAAACTGTTTTTT. It specifies CASSQVGGGTNEKLFF.

This sequence joins TRBV5-1 and TRBJ2-7, with D uncertain. Germline CDR1 SGHRS, CDR2 YFSETQ. Trimming removed 0 bases at V and 2 bases at J, with 15 bases between. The CDR3 has 16 residues. The CDR3 reads CASSLGTSLRTYEQYF. CDR3 nucleotide sequence: TGCGCCAGCAGCTTGGGAACCAGTCTGAGGACCTACGAGCAGTACTTC.